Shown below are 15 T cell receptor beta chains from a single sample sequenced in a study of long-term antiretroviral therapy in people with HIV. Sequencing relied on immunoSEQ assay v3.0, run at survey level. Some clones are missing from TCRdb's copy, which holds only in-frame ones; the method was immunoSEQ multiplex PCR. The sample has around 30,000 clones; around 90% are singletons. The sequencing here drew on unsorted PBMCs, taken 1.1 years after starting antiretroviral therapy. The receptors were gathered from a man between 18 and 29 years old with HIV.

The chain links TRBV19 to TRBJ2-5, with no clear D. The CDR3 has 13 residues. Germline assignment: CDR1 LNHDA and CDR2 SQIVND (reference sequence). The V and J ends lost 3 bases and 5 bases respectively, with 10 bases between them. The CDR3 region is CASSIPGRETQYF. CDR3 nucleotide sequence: TGTGCCAGTAGTATTCCGGGCCGGGAGACCCAGTACTTC.

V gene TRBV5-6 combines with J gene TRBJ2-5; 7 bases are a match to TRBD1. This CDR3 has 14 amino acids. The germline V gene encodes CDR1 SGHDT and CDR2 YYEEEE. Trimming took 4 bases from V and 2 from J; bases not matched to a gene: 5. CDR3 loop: CASSQGTAQETQYF. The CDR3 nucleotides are TGTGCCAGCAGCCAAGGGACAGCTCAAGAGACCCAGTACTTC.

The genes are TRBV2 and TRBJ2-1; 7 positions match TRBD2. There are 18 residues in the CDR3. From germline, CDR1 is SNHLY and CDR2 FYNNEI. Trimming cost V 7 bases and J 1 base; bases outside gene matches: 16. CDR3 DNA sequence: TGTGCCAGCACCCCGCCATGGGAGCGGGGCCTGTCCTACAATGAGCAGTTCTTC. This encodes CASTPPWERGLSYNEQFF.

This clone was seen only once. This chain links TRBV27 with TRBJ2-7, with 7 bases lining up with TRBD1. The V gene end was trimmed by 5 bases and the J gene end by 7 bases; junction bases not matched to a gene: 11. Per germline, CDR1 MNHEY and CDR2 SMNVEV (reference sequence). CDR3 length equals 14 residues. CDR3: CASSPGTDYVEQYF. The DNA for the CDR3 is TGTGCCAGCAGTCCCGGGACAGACTACGTGGAGCAGTACTTC.

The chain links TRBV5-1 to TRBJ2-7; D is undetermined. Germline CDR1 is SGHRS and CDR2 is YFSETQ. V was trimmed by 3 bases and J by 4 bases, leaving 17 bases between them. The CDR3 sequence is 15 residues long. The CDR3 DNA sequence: TGCGCCAGCAGCTCCCACGAGGAGCCGAGATACGAGCAGTACTTC. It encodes CASSSHEEPRYEQYF.

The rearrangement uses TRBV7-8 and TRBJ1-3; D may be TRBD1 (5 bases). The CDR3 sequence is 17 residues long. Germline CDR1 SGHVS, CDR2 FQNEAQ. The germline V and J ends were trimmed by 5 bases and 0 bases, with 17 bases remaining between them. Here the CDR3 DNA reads TGTGCCAGCAGCCCAGGGACCGCTTCCAGCTCTGGAAACACCATATATTTT. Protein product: CASSPGTASSSGNTIYF.

In DNA, the CDR3 is TGTGCCAGCAGCTTAGCGCTCGGTAAGTCGGGTGCTGAAGCTTTCTTT. Its protein is CASSLALGKSGAEAFF. This rearrangement joins TRBV7-8 to TRBJ1-1; no definite D call. V was shortened by 0 bases and J by 6 bases, with 17 bases between the two germline ends. CDR3 length: 16 residues. CDR1 is SGHVS and CDR2 is FQNEAQ in the germline V gene.

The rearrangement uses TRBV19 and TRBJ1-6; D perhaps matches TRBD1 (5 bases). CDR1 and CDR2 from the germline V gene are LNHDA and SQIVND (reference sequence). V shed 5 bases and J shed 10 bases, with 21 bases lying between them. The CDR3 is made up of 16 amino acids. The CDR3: CASSLRSTYSGSPLHF. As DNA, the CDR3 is TGTGCCAGTAGTCTCAGAAGCACTTACTCAGGGTCACCCCTCCACTTT.

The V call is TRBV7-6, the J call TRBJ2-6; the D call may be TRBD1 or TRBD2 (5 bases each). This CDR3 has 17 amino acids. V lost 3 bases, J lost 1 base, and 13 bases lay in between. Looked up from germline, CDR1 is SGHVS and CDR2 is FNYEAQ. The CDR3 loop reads CASSFYWDGSGANVLTF. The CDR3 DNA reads TGTGCCAGCAGCTTTTATTGGGACGGGTCTGGGGCCAACGTCCTGACTTTC.

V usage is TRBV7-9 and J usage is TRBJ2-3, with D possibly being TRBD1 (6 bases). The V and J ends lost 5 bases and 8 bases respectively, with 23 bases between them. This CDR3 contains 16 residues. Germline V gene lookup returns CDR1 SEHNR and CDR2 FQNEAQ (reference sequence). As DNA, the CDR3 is TGTGCCAGCAGCCCTACCGGACAGTTGGAAGGCGGTACGCAGTATTTT. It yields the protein CASSPTGQLEGGTQYF.

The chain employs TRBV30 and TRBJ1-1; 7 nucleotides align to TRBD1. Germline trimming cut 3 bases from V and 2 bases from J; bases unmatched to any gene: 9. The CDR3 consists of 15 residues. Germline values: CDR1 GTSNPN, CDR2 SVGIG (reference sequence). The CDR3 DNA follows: TGTGCCTGGAGAAGGGACAGCCGGTTCAACACTGAAGCTTTCTTT. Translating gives CAWRRDSRFNTEAFF.

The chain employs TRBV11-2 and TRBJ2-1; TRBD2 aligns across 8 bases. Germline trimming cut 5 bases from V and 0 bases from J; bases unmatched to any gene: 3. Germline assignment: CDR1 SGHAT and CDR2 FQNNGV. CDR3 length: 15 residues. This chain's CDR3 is CASSATSDSYNEQFF. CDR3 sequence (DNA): TGTGCCAGCAGCGCGACTAGCGACTCCTACAATGAGCAGTTCTTC. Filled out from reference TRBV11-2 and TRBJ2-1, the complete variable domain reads EAGVAQSPRYKIIEKRQSVAFWCNPISGHATLYWYQQILGQGPKLLIQFQNNGVVDDSQLPKDRFSAERLKGVDSTLKIQPAKLEDSAVYLCASSATSDSYNEQFFGPGTRLTVL.

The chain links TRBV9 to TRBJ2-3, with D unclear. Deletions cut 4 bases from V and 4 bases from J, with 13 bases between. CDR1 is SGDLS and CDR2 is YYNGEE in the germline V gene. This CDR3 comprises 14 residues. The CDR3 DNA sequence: TGTGCCAGCAGCTTGACCTTCCCGCCAGATACGCAGTATTTT. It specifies CASSLTFPPDTQYF.

As DNA, the CDR3 is TGTGCCAGCAGCCAGTACAGGGGAGATATTAGCGGGAGCGTGGATGAGCAGTTCTTC. The encoded protein is CASSQYRGDISGSVDEQFF. This chain links TRBV7-9 with TRBJ2-1, with 9 bases matching TRBD2. Germline V gene sequence: CDR1 SEHNR, CDR2 FQNEAQ (reference sequence). The ends lost 5 bases at V and 8 bases at J; junction bases unmatched: 22. The CDR3 covers 19 residues.

CDR3 coding DNA: TGTGCCAGCAGTTTATGGGGGACTAGCACCGGGGAGCTGTTTTTT. Residues: CASSLWGTSTGELFF. This chain joins TRBV27 and TRBJ2-2; 8 bases map to TRBD2. In germline, CDR1 is MNHEY, CDR2 SMNVEV (reference sequence). V lost 1 base, J lost 4 bases, and 2 bases stayed unmatched. This CDR3 is built from 15 residues.